This T cell receptor beta chain was identified during a study of shared clonotypes between healthy human individuals. Naive CD8 cells were CD45RO-negative, positively selected for CCR7, excluding terminally differentiated effector memory CD45RA+ cells. Germline values: CDR1 MNHNS, CDR2 SASEGT. The V and J ends lost 1 base and 1 base respectively, with 18 bases between them. This CDR3 contains 18 residues. Only in-frame clones appear in the TCRdb table, and some are missing; sequencing was by immunoSEQ multiplex PCR. The data contain 800,000 to 950,000 clones, about 96% of them seen just once; the ten biggest clones take up over 0.2%.

This sequence joins TRBV6-1 and TRBJ2-3, with D maybe TRBD2 (5 bases). Sequencing input: naive CD8+ T cells sorted from blood. This sequence was found in a man aged 30-40 years in good health. The CDR3 here is CASSEDTSGVYGTDTQYF. CDR3 nucleotide sequence: TGTGCCAGCAGTGAAGATACCTCCGGGGTTTATGGCACAGATACGCAGTATTTT.